What follows are 17 T cell receptor beta chains derived from one specimen sequenced in a study of blood T cell repertoires in COVID-19. Assay: immunoSEQ multiplex PCR; the TCRdb copy retains only in-frame clones and omits some. The table lists 210,000 or so clones, approximately 84% of them singletons. The sequencing sample was made of peripheral blood. Receptors originate from an elderly woman with COVID-19, enrolled during active disease.

The rearrangement uses TRBV11-2 and TRBJ2-7; 13 bases are a match to TRBD2. CDR1 is SGHAT and CDR2 is FQNNGV in the germline V gene. CDR3 size: 15 residues. V lost 6 bases, J lost 3 bases, and 5 bases stayed unmatched. CDR3 sequence: CASSQLAGGHYEQYF. CDR3 in DNA: TGTGCCAGCAGTCAACTAGCGGGGGGGCACTACGAGCAGTACTTC.

The CDR3 protein is CASRDYGTVEGYTF. For the CDR3, the DNA is TGTGCCAGCAGGGACTACGGGACAGTGGAAGGCTACACCTTC. The rearrangement uses TRBV2 and TRBJ1-2; TRBD1 matches 7 bases. The germline V gene encodes CDR1 SNHLY and CDR2 FYNNEI. This CDR3 region has 14 residues. The V and J ends lost 6 bases and 8 bases, in that order; junction bases with no gene match: 12.

This rearrangement joins TRBV7-3 to TRBJ2-2; D is uncertain. Trimming took off 4 bases at V and 0 bases at J, with 3 bases between the two ends. CDR3 length: 13 residues. The germline V gene encodes CDR1 SGHTA and CDR2 FQGTGA. CDR3 protein: CASSSANTGELFF. As DNA, the CDR3 is TGTGCCAGCAGCTCCGCGAACACCGGGGAGCTGTTTTTT. Supplemented by reference TRBV7-3 and TRBJ2-2, the full variable domain reads GAGVSQTPSNKVTEKGKYVELRCDPISGHTALYWYRQSLGQGPEFLIYFQGTGAADDSGLPNDRFFAVRPEGSVSTLKIQRTERGDSAVYLCASSSANTGELFFGEGSRLTVL.

The chain joins TRBV6-6 to TRBJ1-4; TRBD1 matches 8 bases. This CDR3 region has 15 residues. J was trimmed by 12 bases and V by 5 bases; bases with no gene match: 14. From germline, CDR1 is MNHNY and CDR2 SVGAGI (reference sequence). CDR3 in amino acids: CASSPLGTGGGELFF. The CDR3 DNA sequence: TGTGCCAGCAGTCCCCTTGGGACAGGCGGTGGGGAACTGTTTTTT.

The chain uses TRBV6-5 and TRBJ1-2; D may be TRBD1 (5 bases). The CDR3 sequence is 14 residues long. Trimming left V 7 bases short and J 8 bases short, with 20 bases between. From germline, CDR1 is MNHEY and CDR2 SVGAGI. The CDR3 nucleotides read TGTGCCAGCACCGACGCGGGACCGGCTAGAGGCTACACCTTC. Translated, it gives CASTDAGPARGYTF.

The chain has TRBV4-1 and TRBJ2-3; the D gene is possibly TRBD1 (7 bases). V gave up 3 bases and J gave up 1 base, with 17 bases separating them. The germline gives CDR1 MGHRA, CDR2 YSYEKL. This CDR3 has 17 amino acids. Here the CDR3 DNA reads TGCGCCAGCAGCCAGGCATCAGGGGGGTGGGGCACAGATACGCAGTATTTT. It translates to CASSQASGGWGTDTQYF.

J is TRBJ1-4 and V is TRBV28, with 10 positions matching TRBD1. In germline, CDR1 is MDHEN, CDR2 SYDVKM. The CDR3 totals 15 residues. The ends lost 7 bases at V and 6 bases at J; junction bases unmatched: 8. The CDR3 nucleotides read TGTGCCAGCAAGACAGGGGGCGCGATGGATGAAAAACTGTTTTTT. Residues: CASKTGGAMDEKLFF.

This chain links TRBV5-6 with TRBJ1-1, with D unresolved. The CDR3 loop spans 14 amino acids. CDR1 and CDR2 from the germline V gene are SGHDT and YYEEEE. Trimming stripped 0 bases from V and 1 base from J, with 7 bases between. CDR3 loop: CASSLGRRNTEAFF. The CDR3 nucleotides read TGTGCCAGCAGCTTGGGCCGGAGGAACACTGAAGCTTTCTTT.

The rearrangement links TRBV2 to TRBJ2-7; 8 nucleotides align to TRBD2. The ends lost 7 bases at V and 4 bases at J; junction bases unmatched: 6. Germline values: CDR1 SNHLY, CDR2 FYNNEI. The CDR3 covers 13 residues. Here the CDR3 DNA reads TGTGCCAGCACCCAAAGCGGGGGATACGAGCAGTACTTC. Translated: CASTQSGGYEQYF. Looking up the rest from reference TRBV2 and TRBJ2-7 gives the full variable domain: EPEVTQTPSHQVTQMGQEVILRCVPISNHLYFYWYRQILGQKVEFLVSFYNNEISEKSEIFDDQFSVERPDGSNFTLKIRSTKLEDSAMYFCASTQSGGYEQYFGPGTRLTVT.

The chain combines TRBV5-1 with TRBJ2-5; a weak D match, TRBD2 (5 bases). CDR3 length: 13 amino acids. Per germline, CDR1 SGHRS and CDR2 YFSETQ. With 7 bases removed from V and 5 bases from J, the gap between germline ends came to 15 bases. The DNA for the CDR3 is TGCGCCAGCGGTCGGGGAGTCGACGAGACCCAGTACTTC. This encodes CASGRGVDETQYF.

This clone was found a few times. The junction does not match germline at one end; this may be a read error. V is TRBV7-7 and J is TRBJ2-3; 8 bases align to TRBD2. The CDR3 runs 15 residues. Germline loops: CDR1 SSHAT, CDR2 FNYEAQ (reference sequence). The CDR3 DNA reads as TGTGCTAGCAGCCCGGGGGGGGGACCCACAGATACGCAGTATTTT. Translating gives CASSPGGGPTDTQYF.

This clone has more than one count but fewer than ten. The chain recombines TRBV11-2 with TRBJ1-4; perhaps TRBD1 as D (6 bases). Germline values: CDR1 SGHAT, CDR2 FQNNGV. With 3 bases removed from V and 8 bases from J, the gap between germline ends came to 16 bases. The CDR3 sequence is 15 residues long. The DNA for the CDR3 is TGTGCCAGCAGCTTTGTGACAGGTGGAAAAGAAAAACTGTTTTTT. As protein: CASSFVTGGKEKLFF.

V gene TRBV5-1 combines with J gene TRBJ1-2; the match to TRBD1 covers 12 bases. The germline V gene encodes CDR1 SGHRS and CDR2 YFSETQ. The CDR3 runs 15 residues. V lost 3 bases and J lost 6; bases outside the gene matches: 6. CDR3 DNA: TGCGCCAGCAGCTCGGGACAGGGGGCGGTGAATGGCTACACCTTC. Its translation is CASSSGQGAVNGYTF. The full variable domain, with the rest looked up from reference TRBV5-1 and TRBJ1-2, is KAGVTQTPRYLIKTRGQQVTLSCSPISGHRSVSWYQQTPGQGLQFLFEYFSETQRNKGNFPGRFSGRQFSNSRSEMNVSTLELGDSALYLCASSSGQGAVNGYTFGSGTRLTVV.

This rearrangement joins TRBV7-9 to TRBJ2-1, with D possibly being TRBD1 (6 bases). Germline V CDR1 and CDR2: SEHNR, FQNEAQ (reference sequence). Trimming removed 5 bases at V and 6 bases at J, with 29 bases between. This CDR3 has 19 amino acids. The CDR3 region has the DNA TGTGCCAGCAGCCCACTAAAGGTGGTCGTGACAGGCAACGTCAATGAGCAGTTCTTC. This gives the protein CASSPLKVVVTGNVNEQFF.

The V and J genes are TRBV12-3 or TRBV12-4 and TRBJ2-7; unclear D gene. Trimming removed 6 bases at V and 3 bases at J, with 6 bases between. There are 11 residues in the CDR3. CDR3 sequence reads: CASSLNYEQYF. The CDR3 nucleotides read TGTGCCAGCAGCCTAAACTACGAGCAGTACTTC.

The chain links TRBV9 to TRBJ1-1; 7 positions match TRBD1. Germline-derived CDR1 and CDR2 are SGDLS and YYNGEE. The junction had 7 bases not matched to a gene; V was cut back by 3 bases and J by 5 bases. The length of the CDR3 is 14 residues. The CDR3 bases are TGTGCCAGCAGCGCCCTACAGGGGCCAACTGAAGCTTTCTTT. Amino acid sequence: CASSALQGPTEAFF. The complete variable domain, with remaining parts taken from reference TRBV9 and TRBJ1-1, reads DSGVTQTPKHLITATGQRVTLRCSPRSGDLSVYWYQQSLDQGLQFLIQYYNGEERAKGNILERFSAQQFPDLHSELNLSSLELGDSALYFCASSALQGPTEAFFGQGTRLTVV.

V usage is TRBV21-1 and J usage is TRBJ1-2; TRBD1, the table's D call, was not compared with the DNA. TRBV21-1 is a documented pseudogene. This CDR3 spans 10 amino acids. This CDR3 is CASSGRGYTF. In nucleotides, the CDR3 is TGTGCCAGCAGCGGGCGAGGCTACACCTTC.